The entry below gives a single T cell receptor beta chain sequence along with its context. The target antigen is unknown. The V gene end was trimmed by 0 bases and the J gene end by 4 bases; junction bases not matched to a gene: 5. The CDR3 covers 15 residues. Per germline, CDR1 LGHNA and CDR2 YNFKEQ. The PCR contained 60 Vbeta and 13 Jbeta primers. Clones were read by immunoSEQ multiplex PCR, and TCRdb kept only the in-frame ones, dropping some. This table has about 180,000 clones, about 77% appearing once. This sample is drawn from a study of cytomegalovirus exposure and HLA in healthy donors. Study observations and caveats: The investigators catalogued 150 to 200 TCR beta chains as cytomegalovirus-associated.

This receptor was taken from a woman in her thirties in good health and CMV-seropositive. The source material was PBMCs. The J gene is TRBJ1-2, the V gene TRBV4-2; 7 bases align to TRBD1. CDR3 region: CASSQDNRGTYGYTF. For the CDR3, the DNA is TGTGCCAGCAGCCAAGATAACAGGGGCACCTATGGCTACACCTTC.